This TCR beta chain was documented in a study of cytotoxic CD8 clonotypes in ibrutinib-treated CLL. The data were produced by immunoSEQ multiplex PCR, yet TCRdb's version contains in-frame clones alone and is incomplete. The table records around 300,000 clones, approximately 80% of them present only once. The length of the CDR3 is 19 residues. CDR1 is MDHEN and CDR2 is SYDVKM in the germline V gene. Trimming stripped 2 bases from V and 0 bases from J, with 20 bases between. The receptor comes from a human donor with chronic lymphocytic leukemia. Specimen: PBMCs, collected before ibrutinib treatment. The genes are TRBV28 and TRBJ2-1; perhaps TRBD2 as D (5 bases). The CDR3 DNA sequence: TGTGCCAGCAGTTTAAGGGTTCTAGCCCGCGGAATCTCCTACAATGAGCAGTTCTTC. This sequence encodes CASSLRVLARGISYNEQFF. Using reference TRBV28 and TRBJ2-1 for the parts outside the CDR3, the full variable domain is DVKVTQSSRYLVKRTGEKVFLECVQDMDHENMFWYRQDPGLGLRLIYFSYDVKMKEKGDIPEGYSVSREKKERFSLILESASTNQTSMYLCASSLRVLARGISYNEQFFGPGTRLTVL.